This TCR beta chain comes out of a study of blood T cell repertoires in COVID-19. The V segment lost 4 bases and the J segment 3 bases; nucleotides outside the gene matches: 3. The CDR3 sequence is 13 residues long. Germline CDR1 reads SGHNT; CDR2 reads YYREEE (reference sequence). The method was immunoSEQ multiplex PCR; TCRdb's version includes in-frame clones alone and lacks a portion of them. The data hold some 320,000 clones, with under 95% observed a single time. Each recovered donor of Cohort 3 presented with two negative PCRs, clearance, or symptom resolution. V usage is TRBV5-4 and J usage is TRBJ1-2; 7 nucleotides line up with TRBD1. The TCR sequence derives from a man in his sixties who had recovered from COVID-19. The source material was PBMCs or T cells enriched from blood (not recorded which). The CDR3 is CASSRDSHYGYTF. The CDR3 region has the DNA TGTGCCAGCAGCCGGGACAGCCACTATGGCTACACCTTC. The complete variable domain, with remaining parts taken from reference TRBV5-4 and TRBJ1-2, reads ETGVTQSPTHLIKTRGQQVTLRCSSQSGHNTVSWYQQALGQGPQFIFQYYREEENGRGNFPPRFSGLQFPNYSSELNVNALELDDSALYLCASSRDSHYGYTFGSGTRLTVV.